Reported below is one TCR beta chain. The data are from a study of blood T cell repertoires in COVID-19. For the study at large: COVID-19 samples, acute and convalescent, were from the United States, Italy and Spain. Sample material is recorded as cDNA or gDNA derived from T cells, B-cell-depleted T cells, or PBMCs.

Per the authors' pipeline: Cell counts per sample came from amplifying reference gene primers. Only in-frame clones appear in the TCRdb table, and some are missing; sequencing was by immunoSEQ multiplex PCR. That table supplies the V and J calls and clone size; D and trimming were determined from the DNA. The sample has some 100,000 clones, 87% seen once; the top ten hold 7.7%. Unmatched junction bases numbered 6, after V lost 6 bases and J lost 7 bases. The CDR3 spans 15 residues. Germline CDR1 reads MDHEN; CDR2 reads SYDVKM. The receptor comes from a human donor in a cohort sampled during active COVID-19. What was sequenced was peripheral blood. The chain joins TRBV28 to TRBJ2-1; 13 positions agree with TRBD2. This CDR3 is CASRYGLAGVNEQFF. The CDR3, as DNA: TGTGCCAGCAGATACGGACTAGCGGGAGTAAATGAGCAGTTCTTC.